What follows are 20 T cell receptor beta chains derived from one specimen sequenced in a study of cytomegalovirus exposure and HLA in healthy donors. Both 60 Vbeta primers and 13 Jbeta primers went into the PCR. Generated by immunoSEQ multiplex PCR, the TCRdb table keeps only in-frame clones and is missing some. The sample includes about 160,000 clones, less than 80% of them seen just once. What was sequenced was PBMCs. The receptors stem from a middle-aged man in good health and CMV-seronegative.

This clone was counted only a few times. V usage is TRBV7-9 and J usage is TRBJ2-1, with D possibly TRBD2 on 5 matching bases. The V end lost 4 bases, the J end lost 4 bases, and 14 bases lay between the germline ends. This CDR3 is 15 amino acids long. Germline assignment: CDR1 SEHNR and CDR2 FQNEAQ (reference sequence). CDR3 in amino acids: CASSSTRTPYNEQFF. The CDR3, as DNA: TGTGCCAGCAGCTCCACTAGGACTCCTTACAATGAGCAGTTCTTC.

V gene TRBV18 combines with J gene TRBJ1-5; 7 positions agree with TRBD1. Losses at the gene ends were 3 bases for V and 4 bases for J; bases not matched to a gene: 6. Germline lookup yields CDR1 KGHSH and CDR2 LQKENI. CDR3 length: 15 residues. CDR3 nucleotides: TGTGCCAGCTCACCTCGGGACAGAACAAATCAGCCCCAGCATTTT. Its translation is CASSPRDRTNQPQHF.

V is TRBV7-9 and J is TRBJ2-5, with 9 nucleotides matching TRBD1. TRBJ2-7 explains the end of the DNA better; the J call may be wrong. The germline V gene encodes CDR1 SEHNR and CDR2 FQNEAQ (reference sequence). The CDR3 has 15 residues. The CDR3 DNA reads TGTGCCAGCAGCTTAGTTCCGGGACAGGGTAACGAGCAGTACTTC. Translation: CASSLVPGQGNEQYF.

The chain combines TRBV6-6 with TRBJ2-6, with 8 bases that match TRBD2. Per the germline V gene, CDR1 is MNHNY and CDR2 is SVGAGI (reference sequence). CDR3 size: 13 residues. Germline trimming cut 10 bases from V and 4 bases from J; bases unmatched to any gene: 3. CDR3 DNA: TGTGCCACGGGGGGGGTCGGGGCCAACGTCCTGACTTTC. Residues: CATGGVGANVLTF.

The rearrangement uses TRBV2 and TRBJ1-5; D is undetermined. The CDR3 consists of 14 residues. Germline V gives CDR1 SNHLY, CDR2 FYNNEI. Trimming shortened V by 0 bases and J by 0 bases, and 3 bases separated the two germline ends. The CDR3 nucleotides are TGTGCCAGCAGTGAAGCATATAGCAATCAGCCCCAGCATTTT. Translated: CASSEAYSNQPQHF.

V is TRBV7-9 and J is TRBJ2-7, with D perhaps matching TRBD1 (6 bases). The CDR3 has 14 amino acids. The germline V gene encodes CDR1 SEHNR and CDR2 FQNEAQ (reference sequence). The germline V and J ends were trimmed by 1 base and 7 bases, with 14 bases remaining between them. The CDR3 nucleotides are TGTGCCAGCAGCTTAGGGTACAGGGCAGAAGAGCAGTACTTC. This codes for CASSLGYRAEEQYF.

The V and J genes are TRBV10-2 and TRBJ2-5; 10 bases are a match to TRBD2. CDR3 size: 16 residues. Germline V gene sequence: CDR1 WSHSY, CDR2 SAAADI. The V and J ends lost 3 bases and 5 bases, in that order; junction bases with no gene match: 9. DNA of the CDR3: TGCGCCAGCAGTGATCCAACTAGCGGGGTTGAGGAGACCCAGTACTTC. Its protein product is CASSDPTSGVEETQYF.

This chain links TRBV30 with TRBJ1-6; D possibly corresponds to TRBD1 (5 bases). V was cut by 0 bases and J by 1 base, with 10 bases left in between. The germline CDR1 and CDR2 sequences are GTSNPN and SVGIG (reference sequence). This CDR3 region has 16 residues. CDR3 DNA: TGTGCCTGGAGTGTAGCCAGGGAATCCTATAATTCACCCCTCCACTTT. Amino acid sequence: CAWSVARESYNSPLHF.

This clone was picked up a small number of times. The V gene is TRBV7-9, the J gene TRBJ1-2; no reliable D call. V lost 5 bases to trimming and J lost 8 bases, with 12 bases between them. Germline values: CDR1 SEHNR, CDR2 FQNEAQ (reference sequence). This CDR3 is 12 amino acids long. The CDR3 DNA follows: TGTGCCAGCAGCCAGCGGGTCGACGGCTACACCTTC. Protein: CASSQRVDGYTF.

CDR3 amino acids: CASSIGTGNQPQHF. The CDR3 DNA is TGTGCCAGTAGTATAGGGACAGGGAATCAGCCCCAGCATTTT. The rearrangement joins TRBV19 to TRBJ1-5; 8 nucleotides align to TRBD1. The CDR3 has 14 residues. Losses at the gene ends were 1 base for V and 4 bases for J; bases not matched to a gene: 0. Per the germline V gene, CDR1 is LNHDA and CDR2 is SQIVND (reference sequence).

The CDR3 DNA reads TGTGCCAGCAGCTTGGGCAGGGGATACGAAAACATTCAGTACTTC. This translates into CASSLGRGYENIQYF. The gene calls are TRBV11-2 and TRBJ2-4; a possible D gene is TRBD1 (6 bases). CDR3 length equals 15 residues. Trimming took 3 bases from V and 5 from J, leaving 14 bases between them. Per the germline V gene, CDR1 is SGHAT and CDR2 is FQNNGV.

The chain employs TRBV4-3 and TRBJ2-3; 7 bases align to TRBD1. This CDR3 has 17 amino acids. From germline, CDR1 is LGHNA and CDR2 YSLEER. The V gene end was trimmed by 1 base and the J gene end by 5 bases; junction bases not matched to a gene: 12. Here the CDR3 DNA reads TGCGCCAGCAGCCAAGCTGCTCGGTCAGGGGGAGAAGATACGCAGTATTTT. Amino acid sequence: CASSQAARSGGEDTQYF.

V gene TRBV5-6 combines with J gene TRBJ2-7, with D perhaps matching TRBD1 (6 bases). The CDR3 totals 14 residues. Trimming left V 1 base short and J 6 bases short, with 14 bases between. Per the germline V gene, CDR1 is SGHDT and CDR2 is YYEEEE. CDR3: CASSLTQTGREQYF. CDR3 in DNA: TGTGCCAGCAGCTTGACCCAGACAGGACGCGAGCAGTACTTC.

This clone has a handful of counts. The chain recombines TRBV7-2 with TRBJ2-1; 7 nucleotides match TRBD2. Trimming took 3 bases from V and 5 from J; bases not matched to a gene: 7. The CDR3 extends over 15 amino acids. Germline-derived CDR1 and CDR2 are SGHTA and FQGNSA. DNA of the CDR3: TGTGCCAGCAGCTTTTCACCGGGACTACACAATGAGCAGTTCTTC. Protein sequence: CASSFSPGLHNEQFF. The variable domain in full, with the rest retrieved from reference TRBV7-2 and TRBJ2-1, is GAGVSQSPSNKVTEKGKDVELRCDPISGHTALYWYRQSLGQGLEFLIYFQGNSAPDKSGLPSDRFSAERTGGSVSTLTIQRTQQEDSAVYLCASSFSPGLHNEQFFGPGTRLTVL.

The chain combines TRBV9 with TRBJ1-2; D uncertain. The length of the CDR3 is 14 residues. Germline V gives CDR1 SGDLS, CDR2 YYNGEE. V was cut by 4 bases and J by 4 bases, with 14 bases left in between. As DNA, the CDR3 is TGTGCCAGCAGCCCAGACGGAGTCTCCTATGGCTACACCTTC. Translating gives CASSPDGVSYGYTF.

This clone is a singleton in its sample. V usage is TRBV7-3 and J usage is TRBJ2-2; no clear D gene. V shed 0 bases and J shed 0 bases, with 5 bases lying between them. The CDR3 contains 15 residues. Germline CDR1 SGHTA, CDR2 FQGTGA. The CDR3 protein is CASSLTSANTGELFF. CDR3 coding DNA: TGTGCCAGCAGCTTAACCAGCGCGAACACCGGGGAGCTGTTTTTT.

The CDR3, as DNA: TGCGCCAGCAGCTTCGGGCTAGCGGGGAACTACGAGCAGTACTTC. Encoded protein: CASSFGLAGNYEQYF. The chain couples TRBV5-1 to TRBJ2-7; the match to TRBD2 covers 9 bases. The V segment lost 2 bases and the J segment 3 bases; nucleotides outside the gene matches: 6. The CDR3 totals 15 residues. Germline CDR1 and CDR2: SGHRS and YFSETQ.

This chain connects TRBV29-1 to TRBJ2-5, with D perhaps matching TRBD2 (6 bases). This CDR3 comprises 14 residues. Germline CDR1 reads SQVTM; CDR2 reads ANQGSEA. The germline V and J ends were trimmed by 3 bases and 5 bases, with 16 bases remaining between them. CDR3 sequence reads: CSVDKASEGETQYF. The DNA for the CDR3 is TGCAGCGTTGATAAGGCTAGCGAAGGCGAGACCCAGTACTTC.

J is TRBJ2-7 and V is TRBV2, with TRBD2 as a possible D gene (5 bases). The ends were cut back, 6 bases at V and 0 bases at J, with 12 bases in the middle. The CDR3 loop spans 14 amino acids. Per germline, CDR1 SNHLY and CDR2 FYNNEI. The CDR3 sequence is CASRREDISYEQYF. As DNA, the CDR3 is TGTGCCAGCAGGAGGGAAGACATCTCCTACGAGCAGTACTTC.

The V and J genes are TRBV28 and TRBJ1-2; 9 bases line up with TRBD1. The V gene's germline CDR1 is MDHEN and CDR2 SYDVKM. The trim removed 7 bases at V and 3 bases at J, leaving 6 bases unmatched. The CDR3 loop spans 14 amino acids. The CDR3 here is CASTKGDRDYGYTF. CDR3 coding DNA: TGTGCCAGCACGAAAGGGGACAGGGACTATGGCTACACCTTC.